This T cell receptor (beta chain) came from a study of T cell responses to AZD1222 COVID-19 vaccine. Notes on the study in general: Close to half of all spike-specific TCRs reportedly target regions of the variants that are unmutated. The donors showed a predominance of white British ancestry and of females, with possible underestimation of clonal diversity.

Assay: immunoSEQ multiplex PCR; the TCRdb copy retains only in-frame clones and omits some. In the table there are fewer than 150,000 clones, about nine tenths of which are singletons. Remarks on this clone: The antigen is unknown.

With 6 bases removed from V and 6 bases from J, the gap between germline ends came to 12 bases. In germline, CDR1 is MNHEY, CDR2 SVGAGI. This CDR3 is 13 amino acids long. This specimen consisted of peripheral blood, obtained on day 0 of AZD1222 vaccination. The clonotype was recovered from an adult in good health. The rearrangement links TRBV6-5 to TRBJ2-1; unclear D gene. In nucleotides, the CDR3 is TGTGCCAGCAGGCTGGAGATCCCCAATGAGCAGTTCTTC. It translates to CASRLEIPNEQFF.